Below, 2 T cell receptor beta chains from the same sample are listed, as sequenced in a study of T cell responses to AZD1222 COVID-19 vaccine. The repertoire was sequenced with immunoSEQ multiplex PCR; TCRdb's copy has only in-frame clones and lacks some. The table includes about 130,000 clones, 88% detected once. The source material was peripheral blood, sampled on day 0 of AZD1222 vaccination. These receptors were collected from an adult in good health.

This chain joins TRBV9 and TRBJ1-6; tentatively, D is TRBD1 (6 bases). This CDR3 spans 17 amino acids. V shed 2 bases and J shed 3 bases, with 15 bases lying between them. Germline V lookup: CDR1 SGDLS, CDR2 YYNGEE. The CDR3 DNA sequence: TGTGCCAGCAGCGTTACCCTCCAGGGGAACTATAATTCACCCCTCCACTTT. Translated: CASSVTLQGNYNSPLHF.

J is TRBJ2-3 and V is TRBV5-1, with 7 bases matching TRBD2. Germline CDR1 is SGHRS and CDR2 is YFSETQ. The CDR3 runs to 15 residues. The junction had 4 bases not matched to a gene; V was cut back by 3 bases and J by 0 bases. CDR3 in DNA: TGCGCCAGCAGCTCCAGACTAGCAAGCACAGATACGCAGTATTTT. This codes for CASSSRLASTDTQYF.